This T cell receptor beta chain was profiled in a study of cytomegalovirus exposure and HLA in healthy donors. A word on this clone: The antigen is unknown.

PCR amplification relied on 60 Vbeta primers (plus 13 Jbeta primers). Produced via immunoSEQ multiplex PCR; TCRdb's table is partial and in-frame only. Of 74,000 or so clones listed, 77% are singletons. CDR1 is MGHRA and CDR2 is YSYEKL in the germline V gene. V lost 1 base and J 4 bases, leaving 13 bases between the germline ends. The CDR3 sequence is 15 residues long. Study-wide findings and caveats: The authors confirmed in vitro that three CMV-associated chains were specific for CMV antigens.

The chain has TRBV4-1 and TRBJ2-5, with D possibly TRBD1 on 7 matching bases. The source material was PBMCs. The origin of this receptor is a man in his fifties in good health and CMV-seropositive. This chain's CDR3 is CASSQATGRGETQYF. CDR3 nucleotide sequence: TGCGCCAGCAGCCAAGCGACAGGGCGGGGAGAGACCCAGTACTTC.